A single sample gave rise to the 27 T cell receptor beta chains below, sequenced in a study of identical twins. In TCRdb, the 5' RACE reads were re-called with MiXCR into one record per CDR3 protein. This table holds a few hundred thousand distinct CDR3 sequences, around 8.8% found once. This sample was shared with a second study, whose subject was yellow fever vaccine responses in identical twins.

The specimen sequenced was CD8+ T cells sorted from blood. Source of these receptors: a woman between 18 and 30 years old in good health.

This clonotype was detected only a few times. This sequence joins TRBV12-3 or TRBV12-4 and TRBJ2-1, with 10 bases that match TRBD2. This CDR3 comprises 16 residues. Trimming took 8 bases from V and 3 from J; bases not matched to a gene: 10. DNA of the CDR3: TGTGCCAGCGTTTTAGGGGGACTAGCGCGCTACAATGAGCAGTTCTTC. Its translation: CASVLGGLARYNEQFF.

This clonotype was recorded a few times. The chain recombines TRBV29-1 with TRBJ2-3, with D possibly matching TRBD2 (5 bases). Germline V gene data show CDR1 as SQVTM and CDR2 as ANQGSEA. Trimming shortened V by 4 bases and J by 4 bases, and 12 bases separated the two germline ends. This CDR3 is 13 amino acids long. This CDR3 reads CSVVDLVPDTQYF. CDR3 nucleotides: TGCAGCGTTGTGGACTTGGTCCCAGATACGCAGTATTTT.

J is TRBJ2-7 and V is TRBV5-1; TRBD2 aligns across 14 bases. CDR3 length: 17 amino acids. After removal of 3 bases from V and 4 bases from J, the junction contained 9 bases not matched to a gene. Germline V gives CDR1 SGHRS, CDR2 YFSETQ. This CDR3 reads CASSSWTSGGIIYEQYF. The CDR3 DNA reads TGCGCCAGCAGCTCCTGGACTAGCGGGGGGATTATATACGAGCAGTACTTC.

J is TRBJ2-1 and V is TRBV7-8, with 8 positions matching TRBD2. This CDR3 has 16 amino acids. Trimming at V came to 2 bases and at J to 8 bases, leaving 11 bases not matched to a gene. Germline-derived CDR1 and CDR2 are SGHVS and FQNEAQ. The CDR3 nucleotides read TGTGCCAGCAGCTTAAACCCCGTATGGCGGGAGGATGAGCAGTTCTTC. It codes for CASSLNPVWREDEQFF.

CDR3 sequence (DNA): TGTGCCAGCAGTTGGAACTACGAGCAGTACTTC. Translation gives CASSWNYEQYF. The chain couples TRBV28 to TRBJ2-7, with D unclear. V was pared by 4 bases and J by 3 bases, with 4 bases between. CDR1 MDHEN and CDR2 SYDVKM come from the germline V gene. The CDR3 has 11 amino acids.

Only a few counts were recorded for this clonotype. The genes are TRBV9 and TRBJ2-2, with a tentative D call TRBD1 (6 bases). V shed 0 bases and J shed 5 bases, with 14 bases lying between them. The CDR3 runs 16 residues. Germline V gene lookup returns CDR1 SGDLS and CDR2 YYNGEE. As DNA, the CDR3 is TGTGCCAGCAGCGTAGCTGTTAGGGGGTCGACCGGGGAGCTGTTTTTT. It encodes CASSVAVRGSTGELFF.

This clonotype was seen ten or more times. The chain has TRBV27 and TRBJ2-3, with D possibly TRBD2 on 7 matching bases. The CDR3 sequence is 16 residues long. V dropped 4 bases and J dropped 1 base, with 15 bases sitting between them. Germline loops: CDR1 MNHEY, CDR2 SMNVEV (reference sequence). In nucleotides, the CDR3 is TGTGCCAGCAGTTCGCCTAGGGGGGGGGGCACAGATACGCAGTATTTT. Residues: CASSSPRGGGTDTQYF.

Comment on this clonotype: The junction departs from the called germline gene at one end, perhaps through a read error. The V and J genes are TRBV28 and TRBJ2-6; tentatively, D is TRBD1 (5 bases). This CDR3 is 18 amino acids long. Germline V gene data show CDR1 as MDHEN and CDR2 as SYDVKM. CDR3 region: CAISLGSGTFSGANVLTF. CDR3 coding DNA: TGTGCCATCAGTTTAGGTTCAGGAACTTTCTCTGGGGCCAACGTCCTGACTTTT.

This clonotype was detected ten times or more. V gene TRBV12-3 or TRBV12-4 combines with J gene TRBJ2-1; possibly TRBD2 for D (6 bases). The V end lost 1 base, the J end lost 15 bases, and 10 bases lay between the germline ends. CDR3 size: 11 residues. CDR3 DNA sequence: TGTGCCAGCAGTTTAGGAGGGAGGTCGTTCTTC. This codes for CASSLGGRSFF.

In its sample, this clonotype is medium-sized. The V call is TRBV7-6, the J call TRBJ2-7; D is unresolved. The CDR3 totals 13 residues. Deletions cut 1 base from V and 2 bases from J, with 6 bases between. Germline CDR1 SGHVS, CDR2 FNYEAQ. This CDR3 is CASSLVHTYEQYF. CDR3 DNA: TGTGCCAGCAGCTTAGTACATACCTACGAGCAGTACTTC.

The genes are TRBV4-3 and TRBJ2-3; TRBD2 agrees at 7 bases. Germline CDR1 reads LGHNA; CDR2 reads YSLEER. V gave up 3 bases and J gave up 3 bases; unmatched junction bases: 9. The CDR3 is 16 residues long. Written as DNA, the CDR3 is TGCGCCAGCAGCCATGATCCGGGACTAACTACAGATACGCAGTATTTT. Translated: CASSHDPGLTTDTQYF.

The chain carries TRBV19 and TRBJ2-3; perhaps TRBD2 as D (5 bases). Looked up from germline, CDR1 is LNHDA and CDR2 is SQIVND (reference sequence). The CDR3 runs 15 residues. Trimming left V 4 bases short and J 1 base short, with 12 bases between. CDR3 in DNA: TGTGCCAGTAGTAAGCTCGAGAGGGGCACAGATACGCAGTATTTT. As protein: CASSKLERGTDTQYF.

This clonotype was seen a handful of times. The chain links TRBV5-1 to TRBJ2-7, with TRBD1 matching 7 bases. J lost 3 bases, V lost 4 bases, and 7 bases had no gene match. Germline V CDR1 and CDR2: SGHRS, YFSETQ. The CDR3 extends over 14 amino acids. CDR3 sequence: CASSPPGQYYEQYF. CDR3 nucleotide sequence: TGCGCCAGCAGCCCCCCGGGACAGTACTACGAGCAGTACTTC.

This clonotype showed up many times. The chain couples TRBV12-3 or TRBV12-4 to TRBJ2-2, with a weak D call TRBD2 (6 bases). V dropped 6 bases and J dropped 4 bases, with 15 bases sitting between them. This CDR3 contains 15 residues. This chain's CDR3 is CASSPGGVITGELFF. The CDR3, as DNA: TGTGCCAGCAGCCCTGGAGGGGTCATCACCGGGGAGCTGTTTTTT.

The sample holds many counts of this clonotype. The chain employs TRBV30 and TRBJ2-7; 9 positions match TRBD1. V dropped 3 bases and J dropped 6; count of bases not matched to a gene: 6. CDR1 is GTSNPN and CDR2 is SVGIG in the germline V gene (reference sequence). The CDR3 covers 13 residues. The CDR3 spells CAWRDRGSAEQYF. CDR3 in DNA: TGTGCCTGGAGGGACAGGGGTTCGGCCGAGCAGTACTTC.

This clonotype was seen at least ten times. CDR3 region: CASSSLSTGPTGELFF. The CDR3 coding sequence is TGTGCCAGCAGTTCCCTTTCGACAGGTCCCACCGGGGAGCTGTTTTTT. The chain uses TRBV6-2 or TRBV6-3 and TRBJ2-2; D perhaps matches TRBD1 (6 bases). Germline-derived CDR1 and CDR2 are MNHEY and SVGEGT. The CDR3 is made up of 16 amino acids. Trimming shortened V by 4 bases and J by 4 bases, and 16 bases separated the two germline ends.

This rearrangement joins TRBV7-6 to TRBJ2-7; possibly TRBD1 for D (6 bases). V was pared by 4 bases and J by 0 bases, with 16 bases between. The germline CDR1 and CDR2 sequences are SGHVS and FNYEAQ. The CDR3 is 16 residues long. CDR3: CASSSLQGKSSYEQYF. For the CDR3, the DNA is TGTGCCAGCAGCTCGCTACAGGGAAAAAGCTCCTACGAGCAGTACTTC. The entire variable domain, with the rest obtained from reference TRBV7-6 and TRBJ2-7, is as follows: GAGVSQSPRYKVTKRGQDVALRCDPISGHVSLYWYRQALGQGPEFLTYFNYEAQQDKSGLPNDRFSAERPEGSISTLTIQRTEQRDSAMYRCASSSLQGKSSYEQYFGPGTRLTVT.

This clonotype was seen a few times. This chain uses TRBV20-1 with TRBJ2-1; 11 bases are shared with TRBD2. This CDR3 region has 21 residues. Germline CDR1 and CDR2: DFQATT and SNEGSKA (reference sequence). J gave up 0 bases and V 0 bases, and 16 bases lay outside the gene matches. CDR3 in DNA: TGCAGTGCTAGAGATCAGTGGGGAGTGACTAGCGGGATTCGCTCCTACAATGAGCAGTTCTTC. It yields the protein CSARDQWGVTSGIRSYNEQFF.

Regarding this clonotype: A junction end diverges from the germline sequence, so it may reflect a read error. The chain recombines TRBV7-2 with TRBJ2-3, with D possibly matching TRBD2 (7 bases). The CDR3 has 13 residues. Germline assignment: CDR1 SGHTA and CDR2 FQGNSA. CDR3 region: CASSLAGGRGTDF. The CDR3 bases are TGTGCCAGCAGCTTAGCGGGGGGGCGGGGAACGGATTTT.

This clonotype was detected many times. The chain couples TRBV29-1 to TRBJ2-2; D is uncertain. The V end was cut by 0 bases, the J end by 1 base, with 12 bases between. The germline V gene has CDR1 SQVTM and CDR2 ANQGSEA. This CDR3 contains 16 residues. CDR3 sequence reads: CSVEDPRTGNTGELFF. The DNA of the CDR3 is TGCAGCGTTGAAGATCCCCGGACGGGGAACACCGGGGAGCTGTTTTTT.

The sample holds many counts of this clonotype. The chain employs TRBV29-1 and TRBJ2-5; no reliable D call. V shed 3 bases and J shed 1 base, with 0 bases lying between them. Germline CDR1 SQVTM, CDR2 ANQGSEA. This CDR3 comprises 10 residues. CDR3 nucleotides: TGCAGCGTTGACCAAGAGACCCAGTACTTC. It is translated as CSVDQETQYF.

This clonotype showed up just a few times. The J gene is TRBJ2-3, the V gene TRBV4-2; TRBD2 agrees at 9 bases. CDR1 is LGHNA, CDR2 YNFKEQ, per germline. The V gene end was trimmed by 0 bases and the J gene end by 5 bases; junction bases not matched to a gene: 9. This CDR3 is 17 amino acids long. The CDR3 region has the DNA TGTGCCAGCAGCCAAGATGAGGCGGGAGGGCCGGAAGATACGCAGTATTTT. It specifies CASSQDEAGGPEDTQYF.

The V and J genes are TRBV28 and TRBJ1-6, with 7 bases identical to TRBD1. Germline trimming cut 2 bases from V and 9 bases from J; bases unmatched to any gene: 7. CDR1 MDHEN and CDR2 SYDVKM come from the germline V gene. The CDR3 spans 15 residues. The CDR3 region has the DNA TGTGCCAGCAGTTTACGCCAGGGGGACATTTCACCCCTCCACTTT. It specifies CASSLRQGDISPLHF.

This clonotype was found a few times. The chain is built from TRBV25-1 and TRBJ2-1, with D maybe TRBD2 (5 bases). The V end lost 5 bases, the J end lost 4 bases, and 18 bases lay between the germline ends. Germline CDR1 MGHDK, CDR2 SYGVNS. CDR3 size: 16 residues. DNA of the CDR3: TGTGCCAGCAGTCCGCCCAGCGGCCCATGGTACAATGAGCAGTTCTTC. It encodes CASSPPSGPWYNEQFF.

This clonotype was picked up a small number of times. CDR3: CASSLGVTYEQYF. CDR3 nucleotides: TGTGCCAGCAGTTTAGGCGTTACCTACGAGCAGTACTTC. V and J are TRBV28 and TRBJ2-7; D remains unclear. The V gene's germline CDR1 is MDHEN and CDR2 SYDVKM. This CDR3 has 13 amino acids. V lost 2 bases and J lost 2, with 7 bases in between. Based on the CDR3 plus reference TRBV28 and TRBJ2-7, the full variable domain is DVKVTQSSRYLVKRTGEKVFLECVQDMDHENMFWYRQDPGLGLRLIYFSYDVKMKEKGDIPEGYSVSREKKERFSLILESASTNQTSMYLCASSLGVTYEQYFGPGTRLTVT.

The chain has TRBV15 and TRBJ2-2, with TRBD2 as a possible D gene (6 bases). The CDR3 loop spans 14 amino acids. Germline CDR1 LNHNV, CDR2 YYDKDF (reference sequence). Between the trimmed V and J ends, which lost 9 bases and 7 bases, there was a span of 18 bases. CDR3 in amino acids: CATGRAGISGELFF. CDR3 DNA sequence: TGTGCCACGGGCCGGGCGGGAATTAGCGGGGAGCTGTTTTTT.

This clonotype was detected a few times. The chain has TRBV4-1 and TRBJ1-1; D perhaps matches TRBD1 (5 bases). This CDR3 contains 16 residues. Germline-derived CDR1 and CDR2 are MGHRA and YSYEKL. V was cut by 4 bases and J by 0 bases, with 15 bases left in between. DNA for the CDR3: TGCGCCAGCAGCCGCGGGGGGGGATACATGAACACTGAAGCTTTCTTT. This encodes CASSRGGGYMNTEAFF.